This is a list of T cell receptor beta chains from one sample in a study of CD8 T cells in ankylosing spondylitis. From the 5' RACE reads, TCRdb called clonotypes with MiXCR, one entry per CDR3 protein. The sample contains hundreds of thousands of distinct CDR3 sequences, around 11% of which appear only once. The specimen was blood, either unsorted or a sorted T cell fraction (not recorded which). Every receptor here comes from a male donor with ankylosing spondylitis. Both conserved end residues are part of each CDR3. A D gene is named only where the DNA matches it firmly. The size field is filled for only some rows; it gives once, few, many or a size class.

V gene,J gene,D gene,clone size,CDR3 DNA,CDR3 protein
TRBV10-3,TRBJ2-5,NA,few,TGTGCCATCGGTACAGCTCAAGAGACCCAGTACTTC,CAIGTAQETQYF
TRBV5-1,TRBJ1-6,NA,few,TGCGCCAGCAGCTTGGTAGAGAAGCGCGGTTACTATAATTCACCCCTCCACTTT,CASSLVEKRGYYNSPLHF
TRBV20-1,TRBJ2-5,TRBD1,NA,TGCAGTGCTAGTAGGGACAGGTCCTTAGAGACCCAGTACTTC,CSASRDRSLETQYF
TRBV7-9,TRBJ2-5,NA,NA,TGTGCCAGCAGCTCCGGAGGGTTGGCTGCTTCTCAAGAGACCCAGTACTTC,CASSSGGLAASQETQYF
TRBV6-4,TRBJ2-2,NA,NA,TGTGCCAGCAGCTACAGCGAGAACACCGGGGAGCTGTTTTTT,CASSYSENTGELFF
TRBV5-1,TRBJ2-2,NA,NA,TGCGCCAGCAGCCCCTCTTTCAGGGCGAGGGGCACCGGGGAGCTGTTTTTT,CASSPSFRARGTGELFF
TRBV7-2,TRBJ2-7,NA,NA,TGTGCCAGCAGCCCGACAGTTTTTAGCTACGAGCAGTACTTC,CASSPTVFSYEQYF
TRBV7-2,TRBJ1-5,NA,few,TGTGCCAGCAGCTTAGTGGCAGGGGTAAATCAGCCCCAGCATTTT,CASSLVAGVNQPQHF
TRBV6-5,TRBJ1-4,NA,NA,TGTGCCAGCAGTTACACTGGGACCGTCAATGAAAAACTGTTTTTT,CASSYTGTVNEKLFF
TRBV11-3,TRBJ2-3,TRBD2,NA,TGTGCCAGCAGCTGGGCTAGCGGGAGTGTTGATACGCAGTATTTT,CASSWASGSVDTQYF
TRBV20-1,TRBJ2-3,NA,NA,TGCAGTGCTAGACCCTTCACAGATACGCAGTATTTT,CSARPFTDTQYF
TRBV12-2,TRBJ1-1,NA,NA,TGTGCAAGTCGCCTAATCCCAAGGCTCGGGGGCACTGAAGCTTTCTTT,CASRLIPRLGGTEAFF
TRBV12-3/TRBV12-4,TRBJ2-3,NA,NA,TGTGCCAGCAAAAGTTCGGGGCCAGATACGCAGTATTTT,CASKSSGPDTQYF
TRBV10-3,TRBJ2-1,TRBD2,few,TGTGCCATCAGTGGGGGGACTAGCGGGCAGTACAATGAGCAGTTCTTC,CAISGGTSGQYNEQFF
TRBV4-3,TRBJ2-5,TRBD2,NA,TGCGCCAGCAGCCCGGGTACTTGGGAGGGGACCCAGTACTTC,CASSPGTWEGTQYF
TRBV7-2,TRBJ1-2,NA,many,TGTGCCAGCAGCCCCTGGAGTAGCTATGGCTACACCTTC,CASSPWSSYGYTF